This TCR beta chain stems from a study of blood T cells in healthy people across ages. Study-wide results and limits: In the absence of known donor CMV status, changes in expanded clonotypes were possibly confounded.

This clonotype was found a few times. Its target is not known. This CDR3 spans 14 amino acids. The V gene's germline CDR1 is KGHSH and CDR2 LQKENI. The germline V and J ends were trimmed by 2 bases and 5 bases, with 10 bases remaining between them. A second about 7 to 12 cycle PCR used barcoded and J-beta primers. Via MiXCR, TCRdb re-called the 5' RACE reads, giving one row per CDR3 protein. Of roughly 1,700,000 distinct CDR3 sequences in the sample, roughly 27% were seen once. The authors extracted at least 6 micrograms of total RNA per sample. This chain connects TRBV18 to TRBJ1-5; tentative D call: TRBD1 (5 bases). The clonotype comes from a woman aged 25 to 39 in good health. Input material: blood. CDR3 DNA: TGTGCCAGCTCACCAGGGGGGGACTATCAGCCCCAGCATTTT. Protein product: CASSPGGDYQPQHF.